This TCR beta chain was recorded in a study of cytomegalovirus exposure and HLA in healthy donors. Study observations and caveats: More clonal expansion characterized HLA-associated TCR beta chains than equally common others in a later analysis. The study listed around 150 cytomegalovirus-associated TCR beta chains.

V lost 5 bases, J lost 3 bases, and 5 bases stayed unmatched. Germline assignment: CDR1 LNHNV and CDR2 YYDKDF (reference sequence). This CDR3 has 14 residues. The PCR ran on 60 Vbeta and 13 Jbeta primers. Using immunoSEQ multiplex PCR, the repertoire was profiled, and TCRdb retains in-frame clones only, with some absent. The sample carries under 200,000 clones, around 80% recorded once. With respect to this clone: Its specificity is unknown.

The sequencing sample was made of PBMCs. The source is a woman aged 40-49 years in good health and CMV-seronegative. This chain connects TRBV15 to TRBJ2-7; 9 bases match TRBD1. The CDR3 reads CATSERGQGYEQYF. CDR3 nucleotide sequence: TGTGCCACCAGCGAGAGGGGACAGGGCTACGAGCAGTACTTC.